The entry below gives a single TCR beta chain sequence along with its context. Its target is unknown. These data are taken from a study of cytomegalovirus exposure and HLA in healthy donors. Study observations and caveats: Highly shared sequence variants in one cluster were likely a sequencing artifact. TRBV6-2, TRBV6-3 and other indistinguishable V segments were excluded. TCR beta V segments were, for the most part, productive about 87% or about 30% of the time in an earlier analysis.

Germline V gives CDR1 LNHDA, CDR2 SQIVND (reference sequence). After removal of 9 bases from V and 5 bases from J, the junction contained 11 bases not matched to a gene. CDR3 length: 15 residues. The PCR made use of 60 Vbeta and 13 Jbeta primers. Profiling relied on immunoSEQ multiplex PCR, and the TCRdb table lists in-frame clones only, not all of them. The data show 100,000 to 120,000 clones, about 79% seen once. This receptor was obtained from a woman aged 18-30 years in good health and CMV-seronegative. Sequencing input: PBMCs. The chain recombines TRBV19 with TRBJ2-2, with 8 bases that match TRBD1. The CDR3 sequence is CASQIGQGRTGELFF. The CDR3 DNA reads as TGTGCCAGCCAGATTGGACAGGGCAGGACCGGGGAGCTGTTTTTT.